This is a list of T cell receptor beta chains from one sample in a study of cytomegalovirus exposure and HLA in healthy donors. Using immunoSEQ multiplex PCR, the repertoire was profiled, and TCRdb retains in-frame clones only, with some absent. The table has 200,000 or so clones, around 83% seen once. What was sequenced was PBMCs. These receptors all stem from a woman in her twenties or thirties in good health and CMV-seropositive. Both conserved end residues are part of each CDR3. The D gene is left open where the match is weak. Expanded clones get a size class; other rows say once, few or many, or leave the size out.

v_gene: TRBV11-2
d_gene: -
abundance: -
len: 13
j_gene: TRBJ1-2
CDR3aa: CASSFVSTDGYTF
CDR3nt: TGTGCCAGCAGCTTTGTGTCGACAGACGGCTACACCTTC

v_gene: TRBV29-1
d_gene: -
abundance: -
len: 12
j_gene: TRBJ2-1
CDR3aa: CSVGREGREQFF
CDR3nt: TGCAGCGTTGGCAGGGAAGGTAGGGAGCAGTTCTTC

v_gene: TRBV5-1
d_gene: TRBD2
abundance: -
len: 15
j_gene: TRBJ2-5
CDR3aa: CASSLGGRAEETQYF
CDR3nt: TGCGCCAGCAGCTTGGGCGGGAGGGCCGAGGAGACCCAGTACTTC

v_gene: TRBV18
d_gene: TRBD2
abundance: -
len: 16
j_gene: TRBJ2-3
CDR3aa: CASSPNAGGGADTQYF
CDR3nt: TGTGCCAGCTCCCCAAACGCGGGAGGTGGGGCAGATACGCAGTATTTT

v_gene: TRBV19
d_gene: -
abundance: -
len: 16
j_gene: TRBJ2-5
CDR3aa: CASSIDWVSGQETQYF
CDR3nt: TGTGCCAGTAGTATAGATTGGGTTTCAGGGCAAGAGACCCAGTACTTC

v_gene: TRBV28
d_gene: -
abundance: once
len: 15
j_gene: TRBJ1-2
CDR3aa: CASSPAGENRYGYTF
CDR3nt: TGTGCCAGCAGCCCAGCGGGAGAAAATCGGTATGGCTACACCTTC

v_gene: TRBV6-1
d_gene: -
abundance: -
len: 14
j_gene: TRBJ2-2
CDR3aa: CASTIRGYPGELFF
CDR3nt: TGTGCCAGCACTATTCGGGGATACCCCGGGGAGCTGTTTTTT

v_gene: TRBV5-1
d_gene: TRBD1
abundance: -
len: 15
j_gene: TRBJ1-5
CDR3aa: CASSLGQGGGQPQHF
CDR3nt: TGCGCCAGCAGCTTGGGACAGGGGGGAGGCCAGCCCCAGCATTTT

v_gene: TRBV6-1
d_gene: -
abundance: -
len: 14
j_gene: TRBJ1-2
CDR3aa: CASSPSQGKGGYTF
CDR3nt: TGTGCCAGCAGTCCATCGCAGGGGAAGGGAGGCTACACCTTC

v_gene: TRBV6-1
d_gene: -
abundance: -
len: 13
j_gene: TRBJ1-5
CDR3aa: CASSQSQGQPQHF
CDR3nt: TGTGCCAGCAGTCAGTCTCAGGGACAGCCCCAGCATTTT

v_gene: TRBV19
d_gene: TRBD1
abundance: -
len: 14
j_gene: TRBJ1-2
CDR3aa: CASSIRDRTYGYTF
CDR3nt: TGTGCCAGTAGTATCCGGGACAGAACCTATGGCTACACCTTC

v_gene: TRBV29-1
d_gene: TRBD1
abundance: -
len: 14
j_gene: TRBJ2-7
CDR3aa: CSVTAGTGGYEQYF
CDR3nt: TGCAGCGTCACCGCCGGGACAGGGGGCTACGAGCAGTACTTC

v_gene: TRBV30
d_gene: TRBD1
abundance: -
len: 14
j_gene: TRBJ2-4
CDR3aa: CAWSPQGTKNIQYF
CDR3nt: TGTGCCTGGAGTCCACAGGGGACCAAAAACATTCAGTACTTC

v_gene: TRBV29-1
d_gene: -
abundance: -
len: 13
j_gene: TRBJ2-6
CDR3aa: CSVIHSGANVLTF
CDR3nt: TGCAGCGTTATCCACTCTGGGGCCAACGTCCTGACTTTC

v_gene: TRBV21-1
d_gene: -
abundance: -
len: 16
j_gene: TRBJ2-7
CDR3aa: CASSKGYEGGLIEQYF
CDR3nt: TGTGCCAGCAGCAAAGGATACGAGGGAGGTCTAATCGAGCAGTACTTC

v_gene: TRBV5-4
d_gene: -
abundance: once
len: 14
j_gene: TRBJ2-1
CDR3aa: CASSSIGGYNEQFF
CDR3nt: TGTGCCAGCAGCTCGATCGGCGGCTACAATGAGCAGTTCTTC

v_gene: TRBV9
d_gene: TRBD2
abundance: -
len: 15
j_gene: TRBJ2-7
CDR3aa: CASSVGEGIRNEQYF
CDR3nt: TGTGCCAGCAGCGTAGGGGAGGGAATTAGGAACGAGCAGTACTTC

v_gene: TRBV2
d_gene: -
abundance: once
len: 13
j_gene: TRBJ2-3
CDR3aa: CASSVSRGDTQYF
CDR3nt: TGTGCCAGCAGTGTTAGCAGGGGAGATACGCAGTATTTT

v_gene: TRBV2
d_gene: TRBD2
abundance: -
len: 14
j_gene: TRBJ2-3
CDR3aa: CASRISGGIDTQYF
CDR3nt: TGTGCCAGCAGAATTAGCGGGGGGATAGATACGCAGTATTTT

v_gene: TRBV6-5
d_gene: -
abundance: -
len: 14
j_gene: TRBJ2-5
CDR3aa: CASSSGVARETQYF
CDR3nt: TGTGCCAGCAGTTCAGGGGTAGCTAGAGAGACCCAGTACTTC

v_gene: TRBV6-1
d_gene: -
abundance: -
len: 17
j_gene: TRBJ1-2
CDR3aa: CASSAIRTRGWDYGYTF
CDR3nt: TGTGCCAGCAGTGCCATCCGAACGAGAGGGTGGGACTATGGCTACACCTTC

v_gene: TRBV2
d_gene: TRBD2
abundance: -
len: 14
j_gene: TRBJ2-3
CDR3aa: CASRSGSGTDTQYF
CDR3nt: TGTGCCAGCAGAAGCGGGAGTGGAACAGATACGCAGTATTTT

v_gene: TRBV4-2
d_gene: -
abundance: few
len: 12
j_gene: TRBJ2-7
CDR3aa: CASSPGEYEQYF
CDR3nt: TGTGCCAGCAGCCCCGGGGAGTACGAGCAGTACTTC

v_gene: TRBV15
d_gene: -
abundance: -
len: 17
j_gene: TRBJ2-7
CDR3aa: CATSRTPGSLGDYEQYF
CDR3nt: TGTGCCACCAGCAGGACCCCGGGTTCCCTAGGGGACTACGAGCAGTACTTC